This T cell receptor beta chain was identified in a study of radiation and T cells in renal cell carcinoma (dated by TCRdb to 2020 to 2021). About the study as a whole: The samples were obtained from a clinical trial, where primary renal cell carcinomas were treated with 15 Gy stereotactic body radiation therapy and then removed by nephrectomy 4 weeks afterward. In total, approximately 54 samples, comprising 26 tumors and roughly 27 peripheral blood samples, were subjected to TCR beta sequencing. Across all 55 or so samples, under 4,500,000 unique CDR3 nucleotide sequences, encoding 2.5 million to 3 million unique CDR3 amino acid sequences, were identified.

A word on this clone: Its antigen is not yet known. Base-call qualities are not available, and no considerably larger clone is one nucleotide away.

The sample's time point, from its label and the paper: blood 2 weeks post-SBRT. According to the study, the label for this sample's treatment or condition signals: 15 Gy SBRT to primary tumor, nephrectomy 4 weeks later. To follow tumor-enriched clonotypes, serial peripheral blood was collected from radiation-treated patients at baseline and at 2 weeks and 4 weeks after SBRT. All patients had renal cell carcinoma with clear cell pathology. Genomic DNA for TCR sequencing was prepared using the QIAamp DNA Blood Mini Kit (Qiagen). Samples were included in the analyses only if all quality control checks were passed. The immunoSEQ kit was used, according to the manufacturer's recommendations, to generate TCR beta libraries from genomic DNA. Library preparation used a first multiplex PCR with proprietary primers, then a second PCR adding unique barcodes, with bead cleanups after each round. A kit-provided positive control reaction and a negative control reaction were included in every sample batch. The final libraries were assessed on an Agilent 4200 TapeStation D1000 ScreenTape, pooled by volume, and quantified by qPCR. Sequencing was performed on an Illumina NextSeq500 with a MidOutput 150-cycle cartridge, and 156 Read1 and 15 Index1 cycles were run with kit custom primers. The pooled library was loaded at roughly 1 pM, with an approximately 21% PhiX control spiked in. The paper's processing steps were these. Vendor-processed data were analyzed in R, with a clonotype defined as all T cells sharing the same CDR3 nucleotide sequence. In the clone abundance analyses, frequencies were normalized to the 10,000 most abundant clones in each sample. Public T cell clones, which averaged fewer than five per sample, were excluded before analysis. A difference in abundance of at least 32-fold between compartments was used to define tumor-enriched and baseline blood-enriched clonotypes. Clonotypes expanded or contracted between blood time points were identified with a beta-binomial differential abundance model. The Baroni-Urbani and Buser coefficient was used to measure tumor-blood repertoire similarity, and groups were compared with two-tailed Wilcoxon tests in R. TCRdb took over this immuneACCESS table, retaining in-frame rearrangements with V and J assigned. Such tables are incomplete; in checked studies, under half of the missing clones stem from an unresolved V gene, and the remainder is unexplained. V and J calls and clone size are copied from that table; D and trimming were computed from the DNA. The sample contains 70,000 or so clones, 82% of them found a single time. The ten largest make up 5.8% of the sample.

The research as a whole found: Blood repertoire dynamics were not followed beyond 4 weeks after treatment. With a single-armed trial design, the study had no way to address how radiation dose or scheduling affects the TCR repertoire. In blood, the top tumor clonotypes increased from baseline to 2 weeks after radiation and then shrank by 4 weeks, which suggests a temporary expansion of tumor-resident clones. Because pretreatment tumor biopsies were not available, the baseline intratumoral presence of clonotypes could not be determined.

The clonotype comes from a man in his sixties with renal cell carcinoma. Sequencing used blood, obtained from a patient whose treatment included radiotherapy and nephrectomy.

The CDR3 corresponds to CASSLAGLAEYNEQFF. At the DNA level, the sequence is TGTGCCAGCAGCTTAGCGGGGTTGGCGGAGTACAATGAGCAGTTCTTC. This receptor chain uses TRBV7-9 and TRBJ2-1; the D gene assignment is ambiguous. Reading the germline V gene (reference sequence) gives CDR1 SEHNR and CDR2 FQNEAQ. From cysteine to phenylalanine, the CDR3 is 16 amino acids long. CDR3 DNA only is kept here, 48 bases in frame from base 1. Relative to germline, V is 0 bases shorter and J is 4 bases shorter, with 13 bases between their ends.